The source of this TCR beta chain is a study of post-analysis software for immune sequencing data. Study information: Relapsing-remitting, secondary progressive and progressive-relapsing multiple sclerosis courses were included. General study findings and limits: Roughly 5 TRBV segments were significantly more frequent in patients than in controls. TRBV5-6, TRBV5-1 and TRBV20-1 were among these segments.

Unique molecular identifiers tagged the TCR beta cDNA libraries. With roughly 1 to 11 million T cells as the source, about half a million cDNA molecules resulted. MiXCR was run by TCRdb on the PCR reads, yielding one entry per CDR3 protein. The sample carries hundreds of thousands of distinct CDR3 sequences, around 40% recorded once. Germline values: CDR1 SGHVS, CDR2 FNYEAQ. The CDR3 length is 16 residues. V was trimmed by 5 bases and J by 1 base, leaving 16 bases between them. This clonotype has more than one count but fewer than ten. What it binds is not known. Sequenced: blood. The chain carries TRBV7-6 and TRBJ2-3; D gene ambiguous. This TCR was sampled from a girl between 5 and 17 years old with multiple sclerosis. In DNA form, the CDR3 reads TGTGCCAGCAGCCCATCAAGGAATTCGGGCACAGATACGCAGTATTTT. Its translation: CASSPSRNSGTDTQYF.